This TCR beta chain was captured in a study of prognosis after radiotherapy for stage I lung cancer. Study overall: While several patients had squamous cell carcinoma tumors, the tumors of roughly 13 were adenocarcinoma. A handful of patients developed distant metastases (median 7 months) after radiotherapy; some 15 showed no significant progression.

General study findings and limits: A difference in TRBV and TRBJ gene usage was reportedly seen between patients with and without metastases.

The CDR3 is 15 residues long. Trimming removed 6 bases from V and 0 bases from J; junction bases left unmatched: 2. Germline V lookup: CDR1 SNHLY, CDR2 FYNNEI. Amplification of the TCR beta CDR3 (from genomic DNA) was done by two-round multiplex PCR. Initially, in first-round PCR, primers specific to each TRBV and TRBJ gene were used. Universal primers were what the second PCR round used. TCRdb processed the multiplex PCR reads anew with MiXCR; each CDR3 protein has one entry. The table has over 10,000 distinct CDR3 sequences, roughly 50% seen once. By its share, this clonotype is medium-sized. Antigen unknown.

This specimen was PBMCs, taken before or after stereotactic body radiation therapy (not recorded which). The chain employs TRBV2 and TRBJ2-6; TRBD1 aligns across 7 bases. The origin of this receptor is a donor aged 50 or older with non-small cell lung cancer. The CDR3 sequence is CASRPGGSGANVLTF. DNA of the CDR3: TGTGCCAGCAGGCCAGGGGGCTCTGGGGCCAACGTCCTGACTTTC.